Presented here are 21 T cell receptor beta chains from one specimen sequenced in a study of response to subunit inactivated influenza vaccine. One entry per CDR3 protein, called by TCRdb with MiXCR from the RT-PCR reads. The profile shows 400,000 to 650,000 distinct CDR3 sequences, under 8.5% of them singletons. The starting material was PBMCs from blood, obtained around 25 months after vaccination. The source of these receptors is a man between 50 and 75 years old who received an inactivated influenza vaccine.

The sample holds a few counts of this clonotype. The chain carries TRBV12-3 or TRBV12-4 and TRBJ1-2; no firm D call. V lost 1 base and J 4 bases, leaving 4 bases between the germline ends. The CDR3 spans 12 residues. The CDR3 is CASSLGFYGYTF. As DNA, the CDR3 is TGTGCCAGCAGTTTAGGGTTCTATGGCTACACCTTC.

This clonotype was observed a few times. The chain recombines TRBV20-1 with TRBJ1-5; 10 nucleotides align to TRBD1. Per the germline V gene, CDR1 is DFQATT and CDR2 is SNEGSKA (reference sequence). J gave up 3 bases and V 5 bases, and 4 bases lay outside the gene matches. This CDR3 spans 14 amino acids. The CDR3 region has the DNA TGCAGTGCTGGGACAGGGGCCAACAATCAGCCCCAGCATTTT. Protein: CSAGTGANNQPQHF.

The chain joins TRBV24-1 to TRBJ2-1, with 8 bases lining up with TRBD1. Germline V lookup: CDR1 KGHDR, CDR2 SFDVKD. J lost 7 bases, V lost 4 bases, and 8 bases had no gene match. CDR3 length equals 15 residues. CDR3 DNA: TGTGCCACCAGTGACATAAACAGGGGGAATAATGAGCAGTTCTTC. As protein: CATSDINRGNNEQFF.

V usage is TRBV28 and J usage is TRBJ2-7; perhaps D is TRBD1 or TRBD2 (5 bases each). Looked up from germline, CDR1 is MDHEN and CDR2 is SYDVKM. This CDR3 spans 14 amino acids. The V gene lost 2 bases and the J gene lost 2 bases, with 10 bases spanning the gap. The CDR3 region has the DNA TGTGCCAGCAGTTTAGAGGGGCCCCCCTACGAGCAGTACTTC. It encodes CASSLEGPPYEQYF.

This clonotype was seen more than once but under ten times. This chain joins TRBV18 and TRBJ1-1, with D tentatively TRBD1 (6 bases). This CDR3 has 15 amino acids. The ends were cut back, 5 bases at V and 5 bases at J, with 18 bases in the middle. Per the germline V gene, CDR1 is KGHSH and CDR2 is LQKENI. The CDR3 spells CASSADSSAWTEAFF. In nucleotides, the CDR3 is TGTGCCAGCTCAGCGGACAGCTCGGCGTGGACTGAAGCTTTCTTT.

This clonotype was seen many times. The chain uses TRBV11-2 and TRBJ2-3; D possibly corresponds to TRBD2 (5 bases). Germline values: CDR1 SGHAT, CDR2 FQNNGV. This CDR3 spans 13 amino acids. The V gene lost 1 base and the J gene lost 7 bases, with 9 bases spanning the gap. The CDR3 sequence is CASSLVSSHTQYF. CDR3 nucleotides: TGTGCCAGCAGCTTAGTGTCTAGCCATACGCAGTATTTT.

This chain joins TRBV11-2 and TRBJ2-3, with a tentative D call TRBD2 (7 bases). Germline V gene lookup returns CDR1 SGHAT and CDR2 FQNNGV. CDR3 length: 18 residues. Trimming cost V 2 bases and J 0 bases, with 18 bases left between them. CDR3 in amino acids: CASSLFAGAAISTDTQYF. For the CDR3, the DNA is TGTGCCAGCAGCTTATTTGCGGGGGCGGCAATTAGCACAGATACGCAGTATTTT.

The chain employs TRBV18 and TRBJ1-1; TRBD1 matches at 7 bases. Germline lookup yields CDR1 KGHSH and CDR2 LQKENI. The CDR3 consists of 13 residues. Trimming took 2 bases from V and 4 from J; bases not matched to a gene: 1. The CDR3 is CASSPNRGTEAFF. CDR3 in DNA: TGTGCCAGCTCACCAAACAGGGGCACTGAAGCTTTCTTT.

This clonotype has ten or more counts. CDR3 amino acids: CASTPGQGLSYEQYF. In DNA, the CDR3 is TGTGCCAGCACTCCGGGACAGGGACTCTCCTACGAGCAGTACTTC. The chain is built from TRBV12-3 or TRBV12-4 and TRBJ2-7; 9 positions agree with TRBD1. The J segment lost 0 bases and the V segment lost 7 bases, leaving 7 bases of the junction unmatched. The CDR3 covers 15 residues.

The sample holds many counts of this clonotype. The chain uses TRBV20-1 and TRBJ2-3, with D hard to call. The germline V gene encodes CDR1 DFQATT and CDR2 SNEGSKA (reference sequence). V was cut by 6 bases and J by 4 bases, with 14 bases left in between. This CDR3 comprises 13 residues. The CDR3 nucleotides read TGCAGTGCCGCACTCCCCGGCCCAGATACGCAGTATTTT. This sequence encodes CSAALPGPDTQYF.

This clonotype was found a few times. The V and J genes are TRBV29-1 and TRBJ2-7, with a tentative D call TRBD1 (6 bases). The CDR3 is made up of 16 amino acids. Trimming cost V 4 bases and J 0 bases, with 19 bases left between them. CDR1 and CDR2 from the germline V gene are SQVTM and ANQGSEA. CDR3 sequence: CSVAPGQVESSYEQYF. CDR3 nucleotides: TGCAGCGTTGCCCCGGGACAAGTCGAAAGCTCCTACGAGCAGTACTTC.

This clonotype turned up a few times. V gene TRBV6-2 or TRBV6-3 combines with J gene TRBJ2-2, with 7 bases matching TRBD1. Unmatched junction bases numbered 10, after V lost 4 bases and J lost 2 bases. The V gene's germline CDR1 is MNHEY and CDR2 SVGEGT. CDR3 size: 17 residues. The CDR3 protein is CASSSPKQGINTGELFF. The CDR3 DNA reads TGTGCCAGCAGTTCCCCGAAACAGGGGATAAACACCGGGGAGCTGTTTTTT.

With regard to this clonotype: Without the conserved terminal phenylalanine or tryptophan, this CDR3 likely stems from a read error. V and J are TRBV20-1 and TRBJ2-7; D might be TRBD1 (6 bases). The germline V gene encodes CDR1 DFQATT and CDR2 SNEGSKA (reference sequence). Trimming pared 7 bases from V and 4 bases from J, leaving 20 bases between. There are 14 residues in the CDR3. This chain's CDR3 is CSGALGGSFYEQYL. As DNA, the CDR3 is TGCAGTGGGGCCCTAGGGGGTTCCTTTTACGAGCAGTACCTC.

In its sample, this clonotype was seen a few times. The gene calls are TRBV7-8 and TRBJ2-1; D not certain. The CDR3 loop spans 17 amino acids. Trimming removed 1 base from V and 0 bases from J, with 13 bases in between. The germline gives CDR1 SGHVS, CDR2 FQNEAQ. CDR3 amino acids: CASSLVVRRSSYNEQFF. Written as DNA, the CDR3 is TGTGCCAGCAGCTTAGTGGTGCGCAGGAGCTCCTACAATGAGCAGTTCTTC.

The sample holds many counts of this clonotype. The rearrangement joins TRBV4-2 to TRBJ2-2; D may be TRBD1 (5 bases). The V end was cut by 3 bases, the J end by 4 bases, with 15 bases between. CDR1 and CDR2 (germline): LGHNA, YNFKEQ. The CDR3 is 16 amino acids. CDR3 DNA: TGTGCCAGCAGCCAGCCCTCGGGCCAGGGCACCGGGGAGCTGTTTTTT. Translation gives CASSQPSGQGTGELFF.

The V call is TRBV9, the J call TRBJ1-2, with D unresolved. The germline CDR1 and CDR2 sequences are SGDLS and YYNGEE. V was cut by 2 bases and J by 6 bases, with 11 bases left in between. There are 13 residues in the CDR3. CDR3 nucleotide sequence: TGTGCCAGCAGCGTCGGTGAGAGAGATGGCTACACCTTC. Translated, it gives CASSVGERDGYTF.

This clonotype came up a few times. The V and J genes are TRBV28 and TRBJ1-6; no firm D call. The germline V gene has CDR1 MDHEN and CDR2 SYDVKM. Trimming removed 7 bases at V and 7 bases at J, with 8 bases between. CDR3 size: 12 residues. The CDR3 sequence: CASIGVNSPLHF. The CDR3, as DNA: TGTGCCAGCATTGGCGTAAATTCACCCCTCCACTTT.

This clonotype was recorded at least ten times. This chain connects TRBV10-3 to TRBJ2-1; the match to TRBD1 covers 8 bases. The CDR3 runs 13 residues. Germline-derived CDR1 and CDR2 are ENHRY and SYGVKD. V lost 7 bases, J lost 5 bases, and 4 bases stayed unmatched. This chain's CDR3 is CAIKDRVDNEQFF. CDR3 DNA: TGTGCCATCAAGGACAGGGTAGACAATGAGCAGTTCTTC.

This clonotype appeared a few times. This sequence joins TRBV12-3 or TRBV12-4 and TRBJ1-1, with D perhaps TRBD1 (5 bases). The V end lost 5 bases, the J end lost 10 bases, and 26 bases lay between the germline ends. CDR3 length: 16 residues. CDR3 sequence (DNA): TGTGCCAGCAGTCCTCTTGGAGGAACCGGGAGGGGAGGAGCTTTCTTT. Translation gives CASSPLGGTGRGGAFF.

V gene TRBV5-1 combines with J gene TRBJ1-2; D is undetermined. Germline CDR1 reads SGHRS; CDR2 reads YFSETQ. The V end was cut by 0 bases, the J end by 7 bases, with 16 bases between. The CDR3 is 15 amino acids. The CDR3: CASSLAGKGYVGYTF. DNA for the CDR3: TGCGCCAGCAGCTTGGCCGGAAAAGGCTATGTTGGCTACACCTTC.

Only a few counts were recorded for this clonotype. V is TRBV6-1 and J is TRBJ1-4; a possible D gene is TRBD1 (5 bases). The CDR3 has 14 amino acids. The ends were cut back, 6 bases at V and 7 bases at J, with 15 bases in the middle. CDR1 is MNHNS and CDR2 is SASEGT in the germline V gene. The CDR3 coding sequence is TGTGCCAGCAGGACGACAGTGAGCAGTGAAAAACTGTTTTTT. This encodes CASRTTVSSEKLFF.